A selection of T cell receptor beta chains follows, all from one sample in a study of T cell responses to AZD1222 COVID-19 vaccine. The protocol was immunoSEQ multiplex PCR, while the TCRdb copy is restricted to in-frame clones and leaves out a portion. The sample yields some 74,000 clones, 70% to 90% seen once. The starting material was peripheral blood, obtained 28 days after the second AZD1222 dose. Receptors were obtained from an adult who received the AZD1222 COVID-19 vaccine. The CDR3 runs from the conserved cysteine through the conserved F or W. A D gene is named only where the DNA matches it firmly. Rows give clone size only sometimes, using once, few, many, or a class for an expanded clone.

clone_size,v_call,j_call,d_call,cdr3_aa,cdr3_nt
.,TRBV18,TRBJ2-2,TRBD2,CASSDYFAGGTGGELFF,TGTGCCAGCTCAGACTACTTCGCGGGAGGGACCGGCGGGGAGCTGTTTTTT
.,TRBV29-1,TRBJ2-5,.,CSVKGETQYF,TGCAGCGTTAAGGGAGAGACCCAGTACTTC
.,TRBV10-3,TRBJ2-1,.,CAILGAYNEQFF,TGTGCCATCCTAGGGGCTTACAATGAGCAGTTCTTC
.,TRBV24-1,TRBJ2-7,TRBD2,CATSDLAGWGREASGSYEQYF,TGTGCCACCAGTGATTTGGCAGGGTGGGGGCGAGAGGCTAGCGGGAGCTACGAGCAGTACTTC
few,TRBV19,TRBJ1-3,.,CASSKGVGRLSGNTIYF,TGTGCCAGTAGCAAGGGAGTGGGTCGGCTCTCTGGAAACACCATATATTTT
.,TRBV6-5,TRBJ1-3,.,CASSYTAASSGNTIYF,TGTGCCAGCAGTTACACCGCCGCCAGCTCTGGAAACACCATATATTTT
.,TRBV19,TRBJ1-4,.,CAGSRGLSNEKLFF,TGTGCCGGTTCGAGGGGTCTATCTAATGAAAAACTGTTTTTT
.,TRBV27,TRBJ1-1,.,CASSSYDSTGSGAEAFF,TGTGCCAGCAGTTCCTATGACAGTACAGGGTCGGGCGCTGAAGCTTTCTTT
.,TRBV7-2,TRBJ1-5,.,CASRPEHSNQPQHF,TGTGCCAGCAGGCCAGAGCACAGCAATCAGCCCCAGCATTTT
.,TRBV7-2,TRBJ1-3,TRBD1,CASSLAGTERNTIYF,TGTGCCAGCAGCTTAGCGGGGACAGAAAGAAACACCATATATTTT
.,TRBV19,TRBJ2-5,TRBD1,CASSNGQVGETQYF,TGTGCCAGTAGTAATGGACAGGTAGGAGAGACCCAGTACTTC
.,TRBV6-5,TRBJ1-2,.,CASSYFGTGQYGYTF,TGTGCCAGCAGTTACTTTGGCACCGGACAGTATGGCTACACCTTC
.,TRBV6-4,TRBJ2-1,.,CASAQGNTYNEQFF,TGTGCCAGTGCCCAGGGAAACACCTACAATGAGCAGTTCTTC
.,TRBV9,TRBJ2-1,TRBD1,CASSQRTGGRDNEQFF,TGTGCCAGCAGCCAACGGACAGGGGGTAGAGACAATGAGCAGTTCTTC
.,TRBV29-1,TRBJ2-1,TRBD2,CSGSSGSGDNEQFF,TGCAGCGGCTCCAGCGGGAGTGGTGACAATGAGCAGTTCTTC
.,TRBV4-2,TRBJ2-7,TRBD2,CASSQDLVTSGYSYEQYF,TGTGCCAGCAGCCAAGATCTCGTGACTAGCGGGTATTCCTACGAGCAGTACTTC
.,TRBV10-2,TRBJ2-7,TRBD2,CASSDPGTSQRDEQYF,TGCGCCAGCAGTGACCCTGGGACTAGCCAAAGGGACGAGCAGTACTTC
.,TRBV27,TRBJ1-1,TRBD1,CASSLAGGLNTEAFF,TGTGCCAGCAGTTTAGCAGGGGGTTTGAACACTGAAGCTTTCTTT
.,TRBV7-8,TRBJ1-1,.,CASSSGAWGGSGTEAFF,TGTGCCAGCAGCTCCGGCGCGTGGGGGGGTTCGGGCACTGAAGCTTTCTTT
.,TRBV6-6,TRBJ2-7,TRBD1,CASSYSGTASYEQYF,TGTGCCAGCAGTTACTCAGGGACAGCGTCCTACGAGCAGTACTTC
.,TRBV20-1,TRBJ1-2,.,CSASPISNYGYTF,TGCAGTGCTAGTCCCATTTCCAACTATGGCTACACCTTC
.,TRBV10-3,TRBJ1-5,TRBD1,CAIRPGQGNQPQHF,TGTGCCATCAGGCCGGGACAGGGCAATCAGCCCCAGCATTTT
few,TRBV30,TRBJ2-1,TRBD2,CALEGRGNNNEQFF,TGTGCCTTGGAAGGGCGGGGGAACAACAATGAGCAGTTCTTC
.,TRBV2,TRBJ2-5,TRBD1,CASSAADRGSQTQYF,TGTGCCAGCAGTGCTGCGGACAGGGGCAGCCAGACCCAGTACTTC
.,TRBV9,TRBJ2-7,.,CASSAAPFRAMEQYF,TGTGCCAGCAGCGCCGCCCCCTTCAGGGCTATGGAGCAGTACTTC
.,TRBV7-9,TRBJ1-1,.,CASSSQNGEAFF,TGTGCCAGCAGCTCTCAGAACGGTGAAGCTTTCTTT
once,TRBV19,TRBJ2-3,.,CASSIRGRSGGGGTDTQYF,TGTGCCAGTAGTATAAGGGGCAGATCGGGGGGCGGAGGCACAGATACGCAGTATTTT
.,TRBV13,TRBJ1-6,TRBD1,CASSQRAGTVVNSPLHF,TGTGCCAGCAGCCAACGAGCCGGGACAGTCGTTAATTCACCCCTCCACTTT
.,TRBV13,TRBJ2-7,TRBD2,CASSYPGSSGRALHEQYF,TGTGCCAGCAGCTACCCCGGGTCTAGCGGGAGGGCCCTCCACGAGCAGTACTTC
.,TRBV6-5,TRBJ1-4,TRBD1,CASSQQGFGEKLFF,TGTGCCAGCAGTCAACAGGGGTTCGGTGAAAAACTGTTTTTT
.,TRBV7-9,TRBJ1-1,.,CASSLENAAEAFF,TGTGCCAGCAGCTTAGAAAACGCAGCTGAAGCTTTCTTT
.,TRBV6-5,TRBJ2-7,.,CASSYGAGPTYEQYF,TGTGCCAGCAGTTACGGGGCAGGTCCCACCTACGAGCAGTACTTC
once,TRBV5-6,TRBJ2-7,TRBD2,CASSSPGGLGEQYF,TGTGCCAGCAGCTCTCCGGGGGGGCTCGGGGAGCAGTACTTC
.,TRBV7-8,TRBJ1-5,.,CASSRTFESNQPQHF,TGTGCCAGCAGCAGGACTTTTGAAAGCAATCAGCCCCAGCATTTT